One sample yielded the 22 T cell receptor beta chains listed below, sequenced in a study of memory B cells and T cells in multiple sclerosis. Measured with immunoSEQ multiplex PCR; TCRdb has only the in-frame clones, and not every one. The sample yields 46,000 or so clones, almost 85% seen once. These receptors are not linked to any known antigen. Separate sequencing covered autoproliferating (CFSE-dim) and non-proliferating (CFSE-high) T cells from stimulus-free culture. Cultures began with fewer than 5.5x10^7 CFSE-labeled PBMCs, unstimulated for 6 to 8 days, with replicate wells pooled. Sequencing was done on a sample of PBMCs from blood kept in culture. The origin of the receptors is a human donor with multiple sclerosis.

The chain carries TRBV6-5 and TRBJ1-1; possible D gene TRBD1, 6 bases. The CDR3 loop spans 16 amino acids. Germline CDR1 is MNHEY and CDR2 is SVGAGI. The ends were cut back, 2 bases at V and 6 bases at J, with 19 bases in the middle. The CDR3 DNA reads TGTGCCAGCAGTTACGATTCCTCAGGGGATGTCCCTGAAGCTTTCTTT. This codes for CASSYDSSGDVPEAFF.

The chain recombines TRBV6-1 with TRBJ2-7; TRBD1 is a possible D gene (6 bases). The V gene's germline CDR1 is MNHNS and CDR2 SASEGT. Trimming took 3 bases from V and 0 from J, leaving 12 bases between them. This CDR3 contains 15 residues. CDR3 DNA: TGTGCCAGCAGTGAGCCCAACAGGGTCTCCTACGAGCAGTACTTC. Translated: CASSEPNRVSYEQYF.

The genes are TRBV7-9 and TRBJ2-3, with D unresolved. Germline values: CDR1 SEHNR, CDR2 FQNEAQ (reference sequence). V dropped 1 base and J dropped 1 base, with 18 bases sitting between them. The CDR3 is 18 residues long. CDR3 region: CASSLVTLQRGGTDTQYF. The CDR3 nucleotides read TGTGCCAGCAGCTTAGTGACACTCCAGAGAGGTGGCACAGATACGCAGTATTTT.

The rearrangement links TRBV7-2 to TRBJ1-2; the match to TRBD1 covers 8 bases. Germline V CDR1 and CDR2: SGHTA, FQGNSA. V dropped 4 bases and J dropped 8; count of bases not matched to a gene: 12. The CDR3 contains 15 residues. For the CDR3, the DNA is TGTGCCAGCAGCTCGTGGGGCCAGGGGGCTGGAGGCTACACCTTC. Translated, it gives CASSSWGQGAGGYTF.

CDR3 sequence (DNA): TGTGCCAGCAGCGTCAGGGATTTGGACACTGAAGCTTTCTTT. This translates into CASSVRDLDTEAFF. This rearrangement joins TRBV9 to TRBJ1-1, with a tentative D call TRBD1 (5 bases). The CDR3 loop spans 14 amino acids. CDR1 SGDLS and CDR2 YYNGEE come from the germline V gene. Trimming shortened V by 2 bases and J by 3 bases, and 11 bases separated the two germline ends.

The CDR3 region is CASSQDYRNEQYF. CDR3 in DNA: TGTGCCAGCAGCCAAGATTACAGAAACGAGCAGTACTTC. The gene calls are TRBV4-2 and TRBJ2-7; D remains unclear. CDR3 length: 13 amino acids. Trimming removed 0 bases from V and 5 bases from J, with 8 bases in between. Germline values: CDR1 LGHNA, CDR2 YNFKEQ.

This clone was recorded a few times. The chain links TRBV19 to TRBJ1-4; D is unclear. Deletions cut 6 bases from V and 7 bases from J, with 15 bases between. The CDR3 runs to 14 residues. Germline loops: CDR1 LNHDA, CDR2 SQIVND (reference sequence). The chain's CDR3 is CASSLRASGEKLFF. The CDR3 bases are TGTGCCAGTAGCCTCCGGGCCTCGGGTGAAAAACTGTTTTTT.

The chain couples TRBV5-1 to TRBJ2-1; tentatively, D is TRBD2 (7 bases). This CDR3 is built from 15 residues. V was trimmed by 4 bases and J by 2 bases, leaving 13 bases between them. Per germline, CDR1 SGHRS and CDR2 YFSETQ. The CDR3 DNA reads TGCGCCAGCAGCCGGGGGGCCAACACCTACAATGAGCAGTTCTTC. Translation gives CASSRGANTYNEQFF. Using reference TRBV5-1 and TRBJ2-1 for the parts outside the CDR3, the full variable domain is KAGVTQTPRYLIKTRGQQVTLSCSPISGHRSVSWYQQTPGQGLQFLFEYFSETQRNKGNFPGRFSGRQFSNSRSEMNVSTLELGDSALYLCASSRGANTYNEQFFGPGTRLTVL.

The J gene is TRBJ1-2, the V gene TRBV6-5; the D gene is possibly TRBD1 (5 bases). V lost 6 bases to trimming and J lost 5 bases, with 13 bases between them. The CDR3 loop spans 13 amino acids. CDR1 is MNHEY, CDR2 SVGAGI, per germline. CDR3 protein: CASRARGTYGYTF. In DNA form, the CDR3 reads TGTGCCAGCAGGGCCCGGGGGACGTATGGCTACACCTTC.

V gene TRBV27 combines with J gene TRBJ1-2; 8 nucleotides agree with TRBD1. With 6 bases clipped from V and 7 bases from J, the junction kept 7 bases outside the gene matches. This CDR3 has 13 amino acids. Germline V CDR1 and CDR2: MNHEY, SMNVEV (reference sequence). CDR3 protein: CASRLQGAGGYTF. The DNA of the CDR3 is TGTGCCAGCAGACTCCAGGGGGCCGGTGGCTACACCTTC.

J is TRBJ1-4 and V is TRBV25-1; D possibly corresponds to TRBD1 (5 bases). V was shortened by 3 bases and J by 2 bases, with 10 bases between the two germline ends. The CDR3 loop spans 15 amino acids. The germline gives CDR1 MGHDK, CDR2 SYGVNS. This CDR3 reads CASSDSGGTNEKLFF. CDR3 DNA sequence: TGTGCCAGCAGTGATTCTGGGGGGACTAATGAAAAACTGTTTTTT. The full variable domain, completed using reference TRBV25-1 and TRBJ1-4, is EADIYQTPRYLVIGTGKKITLECSQTMGHDKMYWYQQDPGMELHLIHYSYGVNSTEKGDLSSESTVSRIRTEHFPLTLESARPSHTSQYLCASSDSGGTNEKLFFGSGTQLSVL.

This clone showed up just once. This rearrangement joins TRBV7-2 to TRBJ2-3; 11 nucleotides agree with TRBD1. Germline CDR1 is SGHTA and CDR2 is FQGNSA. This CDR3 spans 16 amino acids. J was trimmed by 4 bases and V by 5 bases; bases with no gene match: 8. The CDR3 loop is CASSLGWTGGADTQYF. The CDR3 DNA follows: TGTGCCAGCAGCCTCGGATGGACAGGGGGCGCAGATACGCAGTATTTT.

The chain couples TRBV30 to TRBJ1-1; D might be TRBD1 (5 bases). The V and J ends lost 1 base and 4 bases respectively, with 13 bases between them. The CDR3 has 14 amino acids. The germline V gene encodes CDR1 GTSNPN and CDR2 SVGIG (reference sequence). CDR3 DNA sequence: TGTGCCTGGAGTGAGGGATCGGGGGGCACTGAAGCTTTCTTT. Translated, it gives CAWSEGSGGTEAFF.

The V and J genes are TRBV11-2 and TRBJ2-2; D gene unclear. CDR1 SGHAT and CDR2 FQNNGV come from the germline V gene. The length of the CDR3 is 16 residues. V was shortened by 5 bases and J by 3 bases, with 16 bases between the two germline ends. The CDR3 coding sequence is TGTGCCAGCAGCCCCCCAGCCTTTGGTGACACCGGGGAGCTGTTTTTT. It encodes CASSPPAFGDTGELFF.

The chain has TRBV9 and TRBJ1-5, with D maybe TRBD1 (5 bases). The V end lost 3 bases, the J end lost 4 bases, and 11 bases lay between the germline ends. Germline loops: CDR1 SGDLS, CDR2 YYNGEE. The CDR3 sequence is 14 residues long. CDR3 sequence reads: CASSGRDGNQPQHF. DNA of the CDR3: TGTGCCAGCAGCGGACGGGACGGAAATCAGCCCCAGCATTTT.

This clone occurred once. CDR3 coding DNA: TGTGCCAGCAGTTACTCGAACAGGGGAGGGGGACTGTTTTTT. Its protein product is CASSYSNRGGGLFF. The chain carries TRBV6-6 and TRBJ1-4, with TRBD1 matching over 7 bases. The CDR3 has 14 amino acids. The ends lost 0 bases at V and 13 bases at J; junction bases unmatched: 8. Germline CDR1 reads MNHNY; CDR2 reads SVGAGI (reference sequence).

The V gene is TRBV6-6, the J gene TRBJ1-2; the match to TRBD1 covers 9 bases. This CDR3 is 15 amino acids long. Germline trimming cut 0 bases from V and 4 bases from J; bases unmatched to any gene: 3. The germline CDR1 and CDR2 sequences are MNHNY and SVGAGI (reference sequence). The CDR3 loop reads CASSYSGQGVYGYTF. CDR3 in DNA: TGTGCCAGCAGTTACTCGGGACAGGGAGTCTATGGCTACACCTTC.

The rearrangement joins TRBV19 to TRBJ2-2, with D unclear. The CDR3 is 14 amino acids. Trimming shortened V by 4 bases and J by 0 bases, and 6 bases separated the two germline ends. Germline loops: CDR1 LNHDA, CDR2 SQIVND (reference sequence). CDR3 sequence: CASSNGPNTGELFF. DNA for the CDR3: TGTGCCAGTAGTAACGGACCGAACACCGGGGAGCTGTTTTTT.

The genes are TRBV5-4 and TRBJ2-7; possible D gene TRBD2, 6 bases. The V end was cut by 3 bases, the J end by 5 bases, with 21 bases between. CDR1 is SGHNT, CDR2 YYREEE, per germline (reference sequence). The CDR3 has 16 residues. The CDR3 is CASSWGGRELLDEQYF. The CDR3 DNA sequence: TGTGCCAGCAGCTGGGGTGGTCGGGAGCTCCTTGACGAGCAGTACTTC.

The CDR3, as DNA: TGTGCCAGCAGCGTAGAGGCTGGGACGGTGACCTACGAGCAGTACTTC. Translated: CASSVEAGTVTYEQYF. The chain links TRBV9 to TRBJ2-7; D might be TRBD1 or TRBD2, each matching 5 bases. This CDR3 is built from 16 residues. V shed 0 bases and J shed 2 bases, with 15 bases lying between them. The germline gives CDR1 SGDLS, CDR2 YYNGEE.

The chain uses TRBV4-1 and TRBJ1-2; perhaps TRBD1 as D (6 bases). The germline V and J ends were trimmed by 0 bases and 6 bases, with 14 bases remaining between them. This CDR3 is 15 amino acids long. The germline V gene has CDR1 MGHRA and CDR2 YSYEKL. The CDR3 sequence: CASSQDNLYRDGYTF. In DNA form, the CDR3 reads TGCGCCAGCAGCCAAGATAATCTTTACAGGGATGGCTACACCTTC.

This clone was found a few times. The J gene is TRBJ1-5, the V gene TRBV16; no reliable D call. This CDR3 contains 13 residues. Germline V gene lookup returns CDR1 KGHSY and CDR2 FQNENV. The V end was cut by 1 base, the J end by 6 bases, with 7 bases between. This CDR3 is CASSQWKGQPQHF. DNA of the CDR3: TGTGCCAGCAGCCAATGGAAGGGTCAGCCCCAGCATTTT.